Sequencing of this T cell receptor (beta chain) was carried out in a study of regulatory T cells in long-lasting Graves disease. Details on this clonotype: Its antigen is still unknown. Given a far larger clone just one base away, this is likely a sequencing read error.

Time point denoted: newly diagnosed GD, antithyroid drugs for less than 3 months. The TCR library was made from RNA extracted from PBMCs. In Xi'an, China, an endocrinology department was the source of patients. This CDR3 is 11 amino acids long. Germline-derived CDR1 and CDR2 are SGHRS and YFSETQ. Arm-PCR of CDR3 regions with iRepertoire HTBI primers generated TCR beta libraries. TCRdb independently ran MiXCR on the multiplex PCR reads; one entry per CDR3 protein. The sample yields about 420,000 distinct CDR3 sequences, around 17% seen once. Study results and limitations: The study found TRBV28, TRBJ1-2 and TRBJ2-5 favored in persistent disease.

In addition, the sample was reused for a study of T cells in Graves' hyperthyroidism and ophthalmopathy. That work contributes: Ophthalmopathy and stable hyperthyroidism were separated by a 13 V-J model.

The rearrangement joins TRBV5-1 to TRBJ2-1; the D is unclear. This sequence originates from a young woman with Graves disease. The source material was peripheral blood mononuclear cells (PBMCs), sampled at new diagnosis, from a patient treated with antithyroid drugs. The CDR3 spells CASSLQNERFF. The CDR3 DNA reads as TGCGCCAGCAGCCTGCAGAATGAGCGGTTCTTC. The full variable domain, its missing parts supplied by reference TRBV5-1 and TRBJ2-1, is KAGVTQTPRYLIKTRGQQVTLSCSPISGHRSVSWYQQTPGQGLQFLFEYFSETQRNKGNFPGRFSGRQFSNSRSEMNVSTLELGDSALYLCASSLQNERFFGPGTRLTVL.